This T cell receptor (beta chain) was recovered during a study of cytomegalovirus exposure and HLA in healthy donors. For the study at large: Of the donors genotyped, about 390 in all, 75% to 90% fell in the Caucasian-associated ancestry cluster. Study-wide results and caveats: A previous analysis found most TCR beta V segments productive roughly 87% or roughly 30% of the time.

With 60 Vbeta and 13 Jbeta primers, the PCR was carried out. TCRdb's copy holds only in-frame clones and misses some; the assay was immunoSEQ multiplex PCR. This repertoire shows more than 95,000 clones, 55% to 75% found once; its top ten account for more than 8%. This CDR3 comprises 14 residues. Germline CDR1 MDHEN, CDR2 SYDVKM. After removal of 3 bases from V and 5 bases from J, the junction contained 5 bases not matched to a gene. About this clone itself: The antigen remains undetermined.

This clonotype originated in a woman in her 40s in good health and CMV-seropositive. The sample consisted of PBMCs. This sequence joins TRBV28 and TRBJ2-7, with 9 bases identical to TRBD1. The CDR3 loop is CASSLKTGGNEQYF. The CDR3 coding sequence is TGTGCCAGCAGTTTGAAGACAGGGGGTAACGAGCAGTACTTC. Using reference TRBV28 and TRBJ2-7 for the parts outside the CDR3, the full variable domain is DVKVTQSSRYLVKRTGEKVFLECVQDMDHENMFWYRQDPGLGLRLIYFSYDVKMKEKGDIPEGYSVSREKKERFSLILESASTNQTSMYLCASSLKTGGNEQYFGPGTRLTVT.